This T cell receptor beta chain was captured in a study of blood T cell repertoires in COVID-19. The CDR3 sequence is 14 residues long. Germline CDR1 and CDR2: MNHEY and SMNVEV (reference sequence). With 4 bases clipped from V and 8 bases from J, the junction kept 9 bases outside the gene matches. Profiled with immunoSEQ multiplex PCR; TCRdb holds only in-frame clones, not every one. The sample holds some 240,000 clones; roughly 87% are singletons and the top ten take just over 7%. Sequenced sample: peripheral blood. This TCR derives from a man aged 55 to 69 who had recovered from COVID-19. The chain carries TRBV27 and TRBJ1-2, with 8 bases fitting TRBD1. CDR3 sequence reads: CASSSADRVHGYTF. The CDR3 region has the DNA TGTGCCAGCAGTTCCGCGGACAGGGTCCACGGCTACACCTTC.